This is a list of T cell receptor beta chains from one sample in a study of blood T cell repertoires in COVID-19. TCRdb's table, derived via immunoSEQ multiplex PCR, lists solely in-frame clones and lacks some. The top ten hold 9.5% to 13% of the sample, which has roughly 200,000 clones, about 86% seen once. Sequenced material: peripheral blood. The receptors were sampled from a woman aged 50 to 60 with COVID-19, enrolled during active disease. CDR3s include the opening cysteine and the closing phenylalanine or tryptophan. D genes are given only for firm matches. Only some rows state a clone size, as once, few, many or a class for expanded clones.

TGTGCCAGCAGTCACCACAGGGAAGCTTTCTTT	CASSHHREAFF	TRBJ1-1	TRBV6-5	.	.
TGTGCCACCGGGACAGAAGGGAACACTGAAGCTTTCTTT	CATGTEGNTEAFF	TRBJ1-1	TRBV27	.	TRBD1
TGTGCCAGCAGTGAATACAGTAATGAAAAACTGTTTTTT	CASSEYSNEKLFF	TRBJ1-4	TRBV6-1	.	.
TGTGCCAGCAGCTCCACCTTCCCGGGACAGGGGACGGTTGGCTACACCTTC	CASSSTFPGQGTVGYTF	TRBJ1-2	TRBV11-2	.	TRBD1
TGTGCCAGCAGCTCTATAGAATGGAGCGGATATAGCTCCTACGAGCAGTACTTC	CASSSIEWSGYSSYEQYF	TRBJ2-7	TRBV11-3	.	.
TGTGCCAGCAGCTTAGAACACCCGAACACTGAAGCTTTCTTT	CASSLEHPNTEAFF	TRBJ1-1	TRBV11-2	once	.
TGTGCCACCAGTGAGCGACAGGAAATCCTTTTTTCGAACACTGAAGCTTTCTTT	CATSERQEILFSNTEAFF	TRBJ1-1	TRBV24-1	once	.
TGTGCCAGCAGCCAAATAGCGGGGGGGGGCACAGATACGCAGTATTTT	CASSQIAGGGTDTQYF	TRBJ2-3	TRBV14	.	TRBD2
TGTGCCAGCAGCACCTTTCCGGGACTAGCGGGGGTGGGCAATGAGCAGTTCTTC	CASSTFPGLAGVGNEQFF	TRBJ2-1	TRBV7-8	.	TRBD2
TGTGCCAGCAGGCCGGGACTAGCGGCGGATACGCAGTATTTT	CASRPGLAADTQYF	TRBJ2-3	TRBV27	.	TRBD2
TGTGCCAGCAGTTACTCGAGAGGGGGCAGGGGCTACGAGCAGTACTTC	CASSYSRGGRGYEQYF	TRBJ2-7	TRBV6-5	.	TRBD1
TGTGCCACCAGTGATTTGCAAGGGACAGGGTCAGATACGCAGTATTTT	CATSDLQGTGSDTQYF	TRBJ2-3	TRBV24-1	.	TRBD1
TGCGCCAGCAGCTTGGCGGGGGGGACAGCGACTATACTAGCCTACGAGCAGTACTTC	CASSLAGGTATILAYEQYF	TRBJ2-7	TRBV5-1	.	.
TGTGCCAGCAGTTCCCGGGGAGGTTCGAACACTGAAGCTTTCTTT	CASSSRGGSNTEAFF	TRBJ1-1	TRBV7-9	.	.
TGTGCCAGCTCACTTCGGACAGTGAACACCGGGGAGCTGTTTTTT	CASSLRTVNTGELFF	TRBJ2-2	TRBV18	.	.
TGTGCCAGCAGCCAAACGACTCCTACCTACGAGCAGTACTTC	CASSQTTPTYEQYF	TRBJ2-7	TRBV28	few	.
TGTGCCAGCAGTGAAGATCGAGAACGCGGACAGCCCCAGCATTTT	CASSEDRERGQPQHF	TRBJ1-5	TRBV2	.	.
TGCAGTGCTAGTGGGACACGAGATTTTAGCAATCAGCCCCAGCATTTT	CSASGTRDFSNQPQHF	TRBJ1-5	TRBV20-1	.	.
TGTGCCAGCTCACCACCGGACACCCGTGATAACTATGGCTACACCTTC	CASSPPDTRDNYGYTF	TRBJ1-2	TRBV18	once	.
TGTGCCAGCAGCGTAGGAATAACAGGGGGCGACGAGCAGTACTTC	CASSVGITGGDEQYF	TRBJ2-7	TRBV9	.	TRBD1
TGTGCCAGTAGTATTTATGGGGCGGCGACAGGGGGTTCACCCCTCCACTTT	CASSIYGAATGGSPLHF	TRBJ1-6	TRBV19	.	TRBD1
TGTGCCAGTTTCGACAGGGGTCTTGGCTACACCTTC	CASFDRGLGYTF	TRBJ1-2	TRBV6-5	.	TRBD1
TGTGCCAGCAGACGGACTAGCTCCACAGATACGCAGTATTTT	CASRRTSSTDTQYF	TRBJ2-3	TRBV7-2	.	TRBD2
TGTGCCAGTAAAATCAGGACAGATTATGGCTACACCTTC	CASKIRTDYGYTF	TRBJ1-2	TRBV19	.	.
TGTGCCAGCAGTACCAGAAGAGGGGAGACCCAGTACTTC	CASSTRRGETQYF	TRBJ2-5	TRBV27	.	.
TGCGCCAGCAGCCAACGACAGGGGCTTGCCTACGAGCAGTACTTC	CASSQRQGLAYEQYF	TRBJ2-7	TRBV4-3	.	TRBD1
TGTGCCAGCACCTCGGACACCGCTGAAGCTTTCTTT	CASTSDTAEAFF	TRBJ1-1	TRBV11-3	.	.
TGTGCCAGCAGACAGGGCAGGGATTCACCCCTCCACTTT	CASRQGRDSPLHF	TRBJ1-6	TRBV6-4	.	.
TGTGCCACCAGTGATCCCGGGACTTCCTCCTACAATGAGCAGTTCTTC	CATSDPGTSSYNEQFF	TRBJ2-1	TRBV24-1	once	.
TGTGCCAGTAGTATAGGACACATTGGGACTGAAGCTTTCTTT	CASSIGHIGTEAFF	TRBJ1-1	TRBV19	.	.
TGCGCCAGCAGCTCTGGACTGGAGCGCTACGAGCAGTACTTC	CASSSGLERYEQYF	TRBJ2-7	TRBV5-1	.	.
TGCGCCAGCAGGGGACAGGGGGCGCCTAGCTACACCTTC	CASRGQGAPSYTF	TRBJ1-2	TRBV10-2	.	TRBD1
TGTGCCAGCAGTATGGCAGGGAACACTGAAGCTTTCTTT	CASSMAGNTEAFF	TRBJ1-1	TRBV6-2/TRBV6-3	.	.
TGCGCCAGCAGCTTGATTCGGACTAGCGGGGATGAGCAGTTCTTC	CASSLIRTSGDEQFF	TRBJ2-1	TRBV5-1	.	TRBD2
TGCGCCAGCAGCTTGGCAGGGGTGGGGACACCCCTCCACTTT	CASSLAGVGTPLHF	TRBJ1-6	TRBV5-1	.	.
TGTGCCAGTAGAGCTAGCGGGGCCTACACCGGGGAGCTGTTTTTT	CASRASGAYTGELFF	TRBJ2-2	TRBV19	.	TRBD2
TGCGCCAGCAGCTTGTTCTCCGCCGGGACAGGAACCACCGGGGAGCTGTTTTTT	CASSLFSAGTGTTGELFF	TRBJ2-2	TRBV5-1	.	TRBD1
TGTGCCAGCAGGGAGACAGGACAAAATTCACCCCTCCACTTT	CASRETGQNSPLHF	TRBJ1-6	TRBV6-5	.	.
TGCGCCAGCAGCTACGGGGTAGGGAATGAAAAACTGTTTTTT	CASSYGVGNEKLFF	TRBJ1-4	TRBV5-1	.	.
TGTGCCAGCTCACGACTCAGCGGGGGGGCCGGGGAGACCCAGTACTTC	CASSRLSGGAGETQYF	TRBJ2-5	TRBV18	.	TRBD2
TGCAGCGTTGAAGGGAGAATAGGGCTAGCGGGGATCAACAATGAGCAGTTCTTC	CSVEGRIGLAGINNEQFF	TRBJ2-1	TRBV29-1	once	TRBD2
TGTGCCAGCAGTTTCGGGAGGGACCTTGAAGCTTTCTTT	CASSFGRDLEAFF	TRBJ1-1	TRBV27	.	.
TGCGCCAGCAGCTTAGGACAGACCATGAACACTGAAGCTTTCTTT	CASSLGQTMNTEAFF	TRBJ1-1	TRBV5-1	many	.
TGCGCCAGCAGCCCCGAGGGAGGGCAGGCTGGCTACACCTTC	CASSPEGGQAGYTF	TRBJ1-2	TRBV5-1	.	.
TGTGCCAGCCCCCCCGGGGGGAGCAGTGAGCAGTTCTTC	CASPPGGSSEQFF	TRBJ2-1	TRBV6-5	.	TRBD2
TGTGCCACCAGTGGGCTAGCGGGGGACAAAGAGACCCAGTACTTC	CATSGLAGDKETQYF	TRBJ2-5	TRBV24-1	.	TRBD2
TGTGCCACCAGTTTGGGGGGAGTCACCGGGGAGCTGTTTTTT	CATSLGGVTGELFF	TRBJ2-2	TRBV15	.	.
TGTGCCAGCAGCGTAGCCCCCAGGGGGCCATCGGGAAACACCATATATTTT	CASSVAPRGPSGNTIYF	TRBJ1-3	TRBV9	.	TRBD1
TGTGCCACCAGTGACAACTCCGGGACGGGGAGGGGCTATGGCTACACCTTC	CATSDNSGTGRGYGYTF	TRBJ1-2	TRBV24-1	.	.
TGCGCCAGCAGTGATGGGACGGCCGGGGGGGATACGCAGTATTTT	CASSDGTAGGDTQYF	TRBJ2-3	TRBV10-2	.	TRBD2
TGTGCCAGCAGTTTGGAGTTGAACACTGAAGCTTTCTTT	CASSLELNTEAFF	TRBJ1-1	TRBV27	.	.
TGCGCCAGCAGCTTGGCAAGTGGACAGGGGGGGGATACGCAGTATTTT	CASSLASGQGGDTQYF	TRBJ2-3	TRBV5-1	.	TRBD1
TGCGCCAGCAGCCAAGATATTGAAGCGGGGGAGCGGGAGCAGTTCTTC	CASSQDIEAGEREQFF	TRBJ2-1	TRBV4-3	.	TRBD2
TGTGCCATCAAGAATCTAGGGGGACAGAACACTGAAGCTTTCTTT	CAIKNLGGQNTEAFF	TRBJ1-1	TRBV10-3	.	.
TGTGCCAGCAGCTTAGGGGGCAGGGGAAACCGGGAGCAGTTCTTC	CASSLGGRGNREQFF	TRBJ2-1	TRBV11-2	.	.
TGTGCCAGCAGCCAAAGACAGGGGGCCCTCTCCTATAATTCACCCCTCCACTTT	CASSQRQGALSYNSPLHF	TRBJ1-6	TRBV14	few	TRBD1